These T cell receptor beta chains were read from a single sample in a study of blood T cell repertoires in COVID-19. Data came from immunoSEQ multiplex PCR; TCRdb stores just in-frame clones and leaves some out. The sample comprises fewer than 35,000 clones, 75% to 85% of which are singletons, and 13% rests with the top ten. The sample consisted of peripheral blood. The receptor set was obtained from a human donor in a cohort sampled during active COVID-19. Both conserved end residues are part of each CDR3. A D gene is named only where the DNA matches it firmly. Expanded clones are given a class, and other clones once, few, many or no size at all.

TRBV27	TRBD1	TRBJ2-7	NA	CASSFYPQGDEQYF	TGTGCCAGCAGTTTTTACCCTCAGGGGGACGAGCAGTACTTC
TRBV10-3	NA	TRBJ1-5	NA	CAISESEQPNQPQHF	TGTGCCATCAGTGAGTCGGAACAGCCAAATCAGCCCCAGCATTTT
TRBV27	NA	TRBJ2-1	NA	CASREGGGTYNEQFF	TGTGCCAGCAGGGAGGGGGGGGGCACTTACAATGAGCAGTTCTTC
TRBV2	NA	TRBJ1-6	NA	CASEAQPPSPLHF	TGTGCCAGCGAGGCCCAACCTCCTTCACCCCTCCACTTT
TRBV30	TRBD1	TRBJ1-2	few	CAWSRGREDGYTF	TGTGCCTGGAGTAGGGGGCGGGAGGATGGCTACACCTTC
TRBV19	NA	TRBJ2-5	NA	CASSTGDGTQYF	TGTGCCAGTAGTACAGGGGACGGGACCCAGTACTTC
TRBV18	NA	TRBJ2-1	NA	CASSPTGNNEQFF	TGTGCCAGCTCTCCAACGGGGAACAATGAGCAGTTCTTC
TRBV6-5	NA	TRBJ1-2	NA	CASSYSFQAPNYGYTF	TGTGCCAGCAGTTACTCCTTCCAGGCACCTAACTATGGCTACACCTTC
TRBV27	NA	TRBJ2-1	NA	CASSRPQGTHEQFF	TGTGCCAGCAGTCGACCACAGGGGACTCATGAGCAGTTCTTC
TRBV14	NA	TRBJ2-3	once	CASRDTMNTDTQYF	TGTGCCAGCAGGGACACTATGAATACAGATACGCAGTATTTT
TRBV6-2/TRBV6-3	TRBD2	TRBJ2-2	NA	CASSYSGGSTGELFF	TGTGCCAGCAGTTACAGCGGGGGGTCCACCGGGGAGCTGTTTTTT
TRBV19	TRBD1	TRBJ1-5	NA	CASSELQGGQPQHF	TGTGCCAGTAGCGAATTACAGGGGGGTCAGCCCCAGCATTTT
TRBV27	TRBD2	TRBJ2-7	NA	CASSLSGGGYEQYF	TGTGCCAGCAGTTTATCTGGGGGGGGCTACGAGCAGTACTTC
TRBV4-1	NA	TRBJ1-3	NA	CASSQGGAGNTIYF	TGCGCCAGCAGCCAAGGGGGGGCTGGAAACACCATATATTTT
TRBV6-6	NA	TRBJ2-1	NA	CASSPGGPGSEQFF	TGTGCCAGCAGCCCCGGGGGGCCGGGATCTGAGCAGTTCTTC
TRBV10-1	NA	TRBJ1-1	once	CASSSGGTEAFF	TGCGCCAGCTCTTCGGGGGGAACTGAAGCTTTCTTT
TRBV5-4	TRBD1	TRBJ2-3	NA	CASSDAAGQGMDTQYF	TGTGCCAGCAGCGACGCCGCGGGACAGGGTATGGATACGCAGTATTTT
TRBV6-2/TRBV6-3	NA	TRBJ1-5	NA	CASSYSRGIGNQPQHF	TGTGCCAGCAGTTACTCGAGGGGGATCGGCAATCAGCCCCAGCATTTT
TRBV14	NA	TRBJ1-1	NA	CASSFGMNTEAFF	TGTGCCAGCAGTTTCGGGATGAACACTGAAGCTTTCTTT
TRBV20-1	TRBD1	TRBJ1-1	NA	CSAGGQGSTEAFF	TGCAGTGCTGGTGGACAGGGGAGCACTGAAGCTTTCTTT
TRBV3-1/TRBV3-2	TRBD2	TRBJ2-3	NA	CASSLRTSGGTTDTQYF	TGTGCCAGCAGCCTACGGACTAGCGGGGGGACCACAGATACGCAGTATTTT
TRBV6-4	TRBD1	TRBJ2-2	NA	CASRKQGHTGELFF	TGTGCCAGCAGAAAACAGGGGCACACCGGGGAGCTGTTTTTT
TRBV7-9	NA	TRBJ2-4	NA	CASSWTAKDIQYF	TGTGCCAGCAGCTGGACAGCCAAGGATATTCAGTACTTC
TRBV11-2	NA	TRBJ1-1	NA	CASSSGLKTEAFF	TGTGCCAGCAGCTCCGGACTGAAAACTGAAGCTTTCTTT
TRBV6-2/TRBV6-3	NA	TRBJ1-1	NA	CASSHKGREWVF	TGTGCCAGCAGTCATAAAGGACGGGAATGGGTCTTT
TRBV29-1	NA	TRBJ1-2	once	CSVEDRELRGYTF	TGCAGCGTTGAAGATCGGGAGCTCCGTGGCTACACCTTC
TRBV3-1/TRBV3-2	NA	TRBJ1-6	NA	CASSHKKGFIISPLHF	TGTGCCAGCAGCCATAAAAAGGGGTTCATCATTTCACCCCTCCACTTT
TRBV6-2/TRBV6-3	NA	TRBJ2-5	few	CASSGSWTASETQYF	TGTGCCAGCAGTGGATCCTGGACAGCTTCGGAGACCCAGTACTTC
TRBV10-3	NA	TRBJ2-1	NA	CAINGGYNEQFF	TGTGCCATCAACGGCGGATACAATGAGCAGTTCTTC